Each of the 9 T cell receptor beta chains below was sequenced from the same sample in a study of cytotoxic CD8 clonotypes in ibrutinib-treated CLL. TCRdb keeps only in-frame clones here, not all; method: immunoSEQ multiplex PCR. The sample holds tens of thousands of clones; about three quarters are singletons and the top ten take 35% to 55%. Specimen: PBMCs, collected after 12 months of ibrutinib treatment. These receptors were taken from a human donor with chronic lymphocytic leukemia.

This chain's CDR3 is CASSPLDRVAEQYF. The CDR3 DNA follows: TGTGCCAGCAGTCCCCTGGACAGGGTCGCCGAGCAGTACTTC. The chain uses TRBV28 and TRBJ2-7; 8 positions agree with TRBD1. From germline, CDR1 is MDHEN and CDR2 SYDVKM. This CDR3 has 14 residues. Germline trimming cut 5 bases from V and 6 bases from J; bases unmatched to any gene: 9.

The chain carries TRBV6-5 and TRBJ2-7; 7 positions match TRBD1. This CDR3 is 13 amino acids long. V dropped 6 bases and J dropped 9; count of bases not matched to a gene: 11. Per the germline V gene, CDR1 is MNHEY and CDR2 is SVGAGI. Here the CDR3 DNA reads TGTGCCAGCAGGGACAGGACCCTACGATCGCAGTACTTC. It specifies CASRDRTLRSQYF.

The chain has TRBV7-2 and TRBJ1-5; 9 bases are a match to TRBD1. V lost 5 bases to trimming and J lost 4 bases; unmatched junction nucleotides: 9. CDR3 length: 16 amino acids. CDR1 SGHTA and CDR2 FQGNSA come from the germline V gene. The CDR3 DNA is TGTGCCAGCAGCCCCGACAGGGGGTATGGGAATCAGCCCCAGCATTTT. This codes for CASSPDRGYGNQPQHF.

V gene TRBV6-6 combines with J gene TRBJ2-3, with D perhaps matching TRBD1 (5 bases). CDR1 is MNHNY and CDR2 is SVGAGI in the germline V gene (reference sequence). This CDR3 comprises 14 residues. V lost 0 bases and J 6 bases, leaving 10 bases between the germline ends. The CDR3 spells CASSYSSGWDTQYF. The DNA for the CDR3 is TGTGCCAGCAGTTACTCATCAGGGTGGGATACGCAGTATTTT.

The chain is built from TRBV9 and TRBJ2-1; 9 bases agree with TRBD1. Germline CDR1 SGDLS, CDR2 YYNGEE. The CDR3 covers 17 residues. The J segment lost 8 bases and the V segment lost 4 bases, leaving 16 bases of the junction unmatched. CDR3 sequence reads: CASSIEYRGLGSDEQFF. The CDR3 coding sequence is TGTGCCAGCAGCATCGAGTACAGGGGGCTAGGTAGTGATGAGCAGTTCTTC.

J is TRBJ1-2 and V is TRBV28; TRBD1 aligns across 9 bases. CDR1 is MDHEN, CDR2 SYDVKM, per germline. V trimming: 5 bases; J trimming: 6 bases; junction bases outside the gene matches: 7. CDR3 length: 14 amino acids. The CDR3 DNA reads TGTGCCAGCAGTACCGGGACAGGGAGGCATGGCTACACCTTC. This codes for CASSTGTGRHGYTF.

The chain has TRBV6-1 and TRBJ1-1; a possible D gene is TRBD1 (6 bases). V lost 7 bases and J lost 4, with 13 bases in between. The CDR3 has 13 residues. The germline V gene encodes CDR1 MNHNS and CDR2 SASEGT. CDR3 protein: CASTGQWGTEAFF. In DNA, the CDR3 is TGTGCCAGCACCGGACAGTGGGGCACTGAAGCTTTCTTT.

The V call is TRBV5-1, the J call TRBJ2-4; 7 bases fit TRBD1. There are 15 residues in the CDR3. Germline CDR1 reads SGHRS; CDR2 reads YFSETQ. V dropped 2 bases and J dropped 5; count of bases not matched to a gene: 7. The CDR3, as DNA: TGCGCCAGCAGCTTACCCACAGGGGTCGAAAACATTCAGTACTTC. Translation: CASSLPTGVENIQYF.

The V and J genes are TRBV4-3 and TRBJ2-3; tentative D call: TRBD2 (6 bases). V lost 4 bases, J lost 3 bases, and 8 bases lay in between. The CDR3 is 13 residues long. CDR1 is LGHNA, CDR2 YSLEER, per germline. CDR3 in amino acids: CASSLTRTDTQYF. CDR3 DNA: TGCGCCAGCAGCCTGACTAGGACAGATACGCAGTATTTT.